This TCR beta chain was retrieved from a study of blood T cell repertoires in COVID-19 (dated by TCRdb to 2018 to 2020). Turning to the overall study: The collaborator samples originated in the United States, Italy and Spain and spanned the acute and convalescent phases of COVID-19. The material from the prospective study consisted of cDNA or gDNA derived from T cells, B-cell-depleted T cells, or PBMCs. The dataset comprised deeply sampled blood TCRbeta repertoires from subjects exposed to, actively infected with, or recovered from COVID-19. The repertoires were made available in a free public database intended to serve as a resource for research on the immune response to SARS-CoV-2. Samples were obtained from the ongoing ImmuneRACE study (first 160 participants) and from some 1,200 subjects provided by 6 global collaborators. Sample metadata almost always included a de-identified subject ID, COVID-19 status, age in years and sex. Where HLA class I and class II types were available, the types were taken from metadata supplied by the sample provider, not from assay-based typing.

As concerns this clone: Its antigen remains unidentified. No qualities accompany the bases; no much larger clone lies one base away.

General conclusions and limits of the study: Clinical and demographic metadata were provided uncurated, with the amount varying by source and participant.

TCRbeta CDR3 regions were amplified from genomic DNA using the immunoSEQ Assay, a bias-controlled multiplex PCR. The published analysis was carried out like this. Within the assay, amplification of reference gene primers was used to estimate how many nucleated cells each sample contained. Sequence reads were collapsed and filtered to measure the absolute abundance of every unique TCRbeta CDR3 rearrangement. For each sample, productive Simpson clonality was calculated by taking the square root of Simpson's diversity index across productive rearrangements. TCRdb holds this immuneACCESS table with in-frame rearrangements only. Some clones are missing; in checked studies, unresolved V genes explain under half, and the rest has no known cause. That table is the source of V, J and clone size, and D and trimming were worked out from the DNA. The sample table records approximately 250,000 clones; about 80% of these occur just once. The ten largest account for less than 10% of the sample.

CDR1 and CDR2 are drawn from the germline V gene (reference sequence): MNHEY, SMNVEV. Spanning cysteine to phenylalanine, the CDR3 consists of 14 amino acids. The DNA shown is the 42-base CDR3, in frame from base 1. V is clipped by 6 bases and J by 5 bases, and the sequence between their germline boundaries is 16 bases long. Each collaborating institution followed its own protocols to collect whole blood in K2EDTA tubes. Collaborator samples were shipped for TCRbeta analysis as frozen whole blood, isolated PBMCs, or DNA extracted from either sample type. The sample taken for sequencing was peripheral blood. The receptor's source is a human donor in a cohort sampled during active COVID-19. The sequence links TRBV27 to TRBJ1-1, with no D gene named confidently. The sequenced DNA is TGTGCCAGCAGACCGGATAGAGGCTGGACTGAAGCTTTCTTT. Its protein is CASRPDRGWTEAFF.